These 22 T cell receptor beta chains originate from one sample sequenced in a study of control samples from healthy donors and cancer patients. The method was immunoSEQ multiplex PCR; TCRdb's version includes in-frame clones alone and lacks a portion of them. The sample yields about 130,000 clones, about nine tenths seen once. The sample was blood. The receptors were gathered from a woman between 45 and 65 years old in good health.

Here the CDR3 reads CVTGIGLGTQYF. DNA of the CDR3: TGTGTCACAGGGATCGGGCTGGGGACCCAGTACTTC. V and J are TRBV2 and TRBJ2-5, with TRBD1 as a possible D gene (6 bases). Germline V gene sequence: CDR1 SNHLY, CDR2 FYNNEI. This CDR3 contains 12 residues. The full variable domain, its missing parts supplied by reference TRBV2 and TRBJ2-5, is EPEVTQTPSHQVTQMGQEVILRCVPISNHLYFYWYRQILGQKVEFLVSFYNNEISEKSEIFDDQFSVERPDGSNFTLKIRSTKLEDSAMYFCVTGIGLGTQYFGPGTRLLVL.

Only one count was recorded for this clone. The V call is TRBV11-2, the J call TRBJ2-7, with TRBD2 matching 11 bases. Losses at the gene ends were 5 bases for V and 3 bases for J; bases not matched to a gene: 3. Looked up from germline, CDR1 is SGHAT and CDR2 is FQNNGV. The CDR3 consists of 14 residues. CDR3 residues: CASSALAGVYEQYF. In DNA form, the CDR3 reads TGTGCCAGCAGCGCACTAGCGGGGGTCTACGAGCAGTACTTC.

The gene calls are TRBV4-2 and TRBJ2-1; D is possibly TRBD1 or TRBD2 (5 bases each). In germline, CDR1 is LGHNA, CDR2 YNFKEQ. The CDR3 loop spans 16 amino acids. Trimming left V 4 bases short and J 6 bases short, with 19 bases between. For the CDR3, the DNA is TGTGCCAGCAGCCGTAACTTTGGGGGACCTCCCAATGAGCAGTTCTTC. Its protein product is CASSRNFGGPPNEQFF.

V usage is TRBV28 and J usage is TRBJ2-7; 7 bases agree with TRBD1. V lost 8 bases to trimming and J lost 4 bases; unmatched junction nucleotides: 14. This CDR3 region has 15 residues. From germline, CDR1 is MDHEN and CDR2 SYDVKM. The CDR3 is CASWGYRDRPYEQYF. The CDR3 coding sequence is TGTGCCAGCTGGGGATACCGGGACAGACCTTACGAGCAGTACTTC.

Details on this clone: This same CDR3 is encoded by further DNA sequences in the sample. This chain joins TRBV28 and TRBJ1-2; 7 positions match TRBD1. The V segment lost 4 bases and the J segment 5 bases; nucleotides outside the gene matches: 4. Per the germline V gene, CDR1 is MDHEN and CDR2 is SYDVKM. This CDR3 spans 13 amino acids. This CDR3 reads CASSSDRVYGYTF. Written as DNA, the CDR3 is TGTGCCAGCAGTTCAGACAGGGTTTATGGCTACACCTTC.

This chain joins TRBV27 and TRBJ1-6; D gene uncertain. Between the trimmed V and J ends, which lost 0 bases and 7 bases, there was a span of 4 bases. This CDR3 is built from 13 residues. Per germline, CDR1 MNHEY and CDR2 SMNVEV (reference sequence). CDR3 nucleotide sequence: TGTGCCAGCAGTTTATCACCAAATTCACCCCTCCACTTT. It encodes CASSLSPNSPLHF.

This clone has just one count. V usage is TRBV2 and J usage is TRBJ2-1; TRBD2 agrees at 14 bases. The CDR3 consists of 15 residues. CDR1 SNHLY and CDR2 FYNNEI come from the germline V gene. V lost 5 bases and J lost 8; bases outside the gene matches: 5. The CDR3 sequence is CASSRTSGGPHEQFF. CDR3 sequence (DNA): TGTGCCAGCAGTAGGACTAGCGGGGGGCCCCATGAGCAGTTCTTC.

V is TRBV20-1 and J is TRBJ2-7; tentative D call: TRBD1 (5 bases). This CDR3 is 13 amino acids long. Trimming stripped 3 bases from V and 2 bases from J, with 11 bases between. Germline loops: CDR1 DFQATT, CDR2 SNEGSKA (reference sequence). CDR3 nucleotide sequence: TGCAGTGCTAGTAAGGACATAACCTACGAGCAGTACTTC. This encodes CSASKDITYEQYF.

A note on this clone: The sample has other DNA sequences that encode this CDR3 too. V is TRBV5-1 and J is TRBJ1-5; D remains unclear. This CDR3 contains 14 residues. Germline loops: CDR1 SGHRS, CDR2 YFSETQ. The V gene lost 0 bases and the J gene lost 5 bases, with 9 bases spanning the gap. CDR3 sequence: CASSLDGTDQPQHF. The DNA for the CDR3 is TGCGCCAGCAGCTTGGACGGAACGGATCAGCCCCAGCATTTT.

The rearrangement joins TRBV29-1 to TRBJ1-2; the match to TRBD1 covers 8 bases. After removal of 4 bases from V and 2 bases from J, the junction contained 15 bases not matched to a gene. The CDR3 has 17 amino acids. Germline V gives CDR1 SQVTM, CDR2 ANQGSEA. CDR3 protein: CSVVRSGQGETNYGYTF. The CDR3 region has the DNA TGCAGCGTTGTAAGGTCTGGACAGGGTGAAACGAACTATGGCTACACCTTC.

The V and J genes are TRBV7-9 and TRBJ2-3, with a possible D match to TRBD1 (5 bases). Looked up from germline, CDR1 is SEHNR and CDR2 is FQNEAQ (reference sequence). The CDR3 contains 14 residues. The germline V and J ends were trimmed by 4 bases and 4 bases, with 12 bases remaining between them. The CDR3 DNA reads as TGTGCCAGCAGCTCTAATCTAGGGGCAGATACGCAGTATTTT. It specifies CASSSNLGADTQYF.

This clone is a singleton in its sample. This chain connects TRBV5-5 to TRBJ1-2, with D maybe TRBD1 (6 bases). Germline V CDR1 and CDR2: SGHKS, YYEKEE (reference sequence). This CDR3 contains 15 residues. The V end was cut by 4 bases, the J end by 2 bases, with 15 bases between. CDR3 DNA sequence: TGTGCCAGCAGCCGCGAGGACCAGGGGAACTATGGCTACACCTTC. Amino acids: CASSREDQGNYGYTF. Variable domain in full (rest from reference TRBV5-5 and TRBJ1-2): DAGVTQSPTHLIKTRGQQVTLRCSPISGHKSVSWYQQVLGQGPQFIFQYYEKEERGRGNFPDRFSARQFPNYSSELNVNALLLGDSALYLCASSREDQGNYGYTFGSGTRLTVV.

This clone was found once. The chain is built from TRBV3-1 (or the pseudogene TRBV3-2) and TRBJ2-2; TRBD2 agrees at 11 bases. Germline V gene lookup returns CDR1 LGHDT and CDR2 YNNKEL (reference sequence). The CDR3 sequence is 18 residues long. Trimming at V came to 1 base and at J to 6 bases, leaving 10 bases not matched to a gene. This CDR3 reads CASSQGGTSGRKAGELFF. The CDR3 nucleotides read TGTGCCAGCAGCCAAGGAGGAACTAGCGGGAGAAAAGCCGGGGAGCTGTTTTTT.

The chain uses TRBV11-3 and TRBJ1-1; no definite D call. CDR3 length: 17 residues. CDR1 and CDR2 from the germline V gene are SGHNT and YENEEA. Trimming stripped 1 base from V and 6 bases from J, with 21 bases between. As DNA, the CDR3 is TGTGCCAGCAGCTTAGTTGCCCGACGGCGTCTGATCCCTGAAGCTTTCTTT. Translating it yields CASSLVARRRLIPEAFF.

The J gene is TRBJ2-5, the V gene TRBV3-1 (or the pseudogene TRBV3-2); D is perhaps TRBD1 (6 bases). The CDR3 covers 13 residues. Germline assignment: CDR1 LGHDT and CDR2 YNNKEL (reference sequence). Trimming removed 2 bases from V and 14 bases from J, with 18 bases in between. CDR3 sequence: CASSQQDHRDRYF. The DNA of the CDR3 is TGTGCCAGCAGCCAACAAGACCACAGGGACCGTTACTTC.

This chain connects TRBV3-1 (or the pseudogene TRBV3-2) to TRBJ2-7; D uncertain. This CDR3 has 14 amino acids. In germline, CDR1 is LGHDT, CDR2 YNNKEL (reference sequence). V was shortened by 3 bases and J by 3 bases, with 12 bases between the two germline ends. The CDR3 protein is CASSQAPRSYEQYF. As DNA, the CDR3 is TGTGCCAGCAGCCAGGCCCCACGAAGCTACGAGCAGTACTTC.

The V and J genes are TRBV7-2 and TRBJ2-1; maybe TRBD2 (5 bases). V was shortened by 5 bases and J by 12 bases, with 14 bases between the two germline ends. There are 12 residues in the CDR3. Germline assignment: CDR1 SGHTA and CDR2 FQGNSA. CDR3 amino acids: CASSPLNRGQFF. Here the CDR3 DNA reads TGTGCCAGCAGCCCACTCAATCGGGGGCAGTTCTTC.

This rearrangement joins TRBV12-3 or TRBV12-4 to TRBJ2-1; D is undetermined. The CDR3 contains 13 residues. The germline V and J ends were trimmed by 6 bases and 4 bases, with 10 bases remaining between them. The CDR3 bases are TGTGCCAGCAGCACGGTGGTTTACAATGAGCAGTTCTTC. It specifies CASSTVVYNEQFF.

The V gene is TRBV15, the J gene TRBJ1-5; 9 nucleotides agree with TRBD1. V lost 2 bases to trimming and J lost 2 bases; unmatched junction nucleotides: 4. The CDR3 is 16 residues long. Germline values: CDR1 LNHNV, CDR2 YYDKDF (reference sequence). The CDR3 coding sequence is TGTGCCACCAGCAGACCACAGGGGGCGGGCAATCAGCCCCAGCATTTT. As protein: CATSRPQGAGNQPQHF.

The V and J genes are TRBV10-2 and TRBJ2-7; maybe TRBD1 (6 bases). The CDR3 runs to 14 residues. V lost 5 bases to trimming and J lost 2 bases, with 13 bases between them. Germline CDR1 is WSHSY and CDR2 is SAAADI. CDR3 nucleotides: TGCGCCAGCAGTCTTCAGGGGAGTACCTACGAGCAGTACTTC. Translated: CASSLQGSTYEQYF.

This clone was detected only once. The V and J genes are TRBV18 and TRBJ1-3; TRBD1 agrees at 7 bases. CDR3 length: 16 residues. V trimming: 3 bases; J trimming: 1 base; junction bases outside the gene matches: 6. CDR1 and CDR2 from the germline V gene are KGHSH and LQKENI. CDR3 protein: CASSPGQRLSGNTIYF. CDR3 in DNA: TGTGCCAGCTCACCGGGACAGAGACTTTCTGGAAACACCATATATTTT.

This clone was found once. V usage is TRBV5-1 and J usage is TRBJ1-1, with D possibly TRBD1 on 5 matching bases. The ends were cut back, 4 bases at V and 4 bases at J, with 20 bases in the middle. Germline V gene sequence: CDR1 SGHRS, CDR2 YFSETQ. The CDR3 totals 16 residues. The CDR3 loop reads CASSPERNRMITEAFF. DNA of the CDR3: TGCGCCAGCAGCCCGGAGCGGAACAGGATGATCACTGAAGCTTTCTTT.